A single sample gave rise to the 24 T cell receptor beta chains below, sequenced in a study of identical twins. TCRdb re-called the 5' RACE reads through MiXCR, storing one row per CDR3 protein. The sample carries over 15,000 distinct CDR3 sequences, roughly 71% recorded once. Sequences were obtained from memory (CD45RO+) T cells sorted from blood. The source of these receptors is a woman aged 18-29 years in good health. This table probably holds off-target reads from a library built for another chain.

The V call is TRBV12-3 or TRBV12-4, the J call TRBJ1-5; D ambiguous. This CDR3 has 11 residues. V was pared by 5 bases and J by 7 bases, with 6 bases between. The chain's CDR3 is CASSQGQPQHF. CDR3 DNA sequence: TGTGCCAGCAGTCAAGGACAGCCCCAGCATTTT.

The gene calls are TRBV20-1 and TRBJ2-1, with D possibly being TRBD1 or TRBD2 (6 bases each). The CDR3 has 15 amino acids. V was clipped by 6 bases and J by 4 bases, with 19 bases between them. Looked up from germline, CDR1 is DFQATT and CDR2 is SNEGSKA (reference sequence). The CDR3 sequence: CSAPRRGRPYNEQFF. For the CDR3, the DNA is TGCAGTGCCCCTCGGAGGGGGAGGCCATACAATGAGCAGTTCTTC.

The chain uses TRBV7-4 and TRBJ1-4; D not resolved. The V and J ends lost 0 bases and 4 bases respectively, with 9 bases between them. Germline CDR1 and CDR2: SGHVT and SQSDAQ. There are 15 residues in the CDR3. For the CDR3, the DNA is TGTGCCAGCAGCTTAGCCGGATTTAGTAATGAAAAACTGTTTTTT. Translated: CASSLAGFSNEKLFF.

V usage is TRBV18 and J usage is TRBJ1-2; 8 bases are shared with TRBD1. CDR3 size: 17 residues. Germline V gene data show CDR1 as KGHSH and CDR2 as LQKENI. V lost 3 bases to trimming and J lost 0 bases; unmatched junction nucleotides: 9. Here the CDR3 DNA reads TGTGCCAGCTCACCCCCCGGGACAGGTATCACTAACTATGGCTACACCTTC. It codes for CASSPPGTGITNYGYTF.

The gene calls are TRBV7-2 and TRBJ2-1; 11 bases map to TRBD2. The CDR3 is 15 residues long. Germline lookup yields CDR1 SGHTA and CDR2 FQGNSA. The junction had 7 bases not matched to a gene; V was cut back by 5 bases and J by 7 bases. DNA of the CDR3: TGTGCCAGCAGCGATATTCGGACTAGCGGGAATGAGCAGTTCTTC. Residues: CASSDIRTSGNEQFF.

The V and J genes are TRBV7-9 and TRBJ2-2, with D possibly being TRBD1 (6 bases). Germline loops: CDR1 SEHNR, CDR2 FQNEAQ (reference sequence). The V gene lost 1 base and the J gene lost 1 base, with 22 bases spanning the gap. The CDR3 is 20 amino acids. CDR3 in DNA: TGTGCCAGCAGCTTAGGGCTAGACAGGTCCTGGCGGTTGAACACCGGGGAGCTGTTTTTT. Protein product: CASSLGLDRSWRLNTGELFF.

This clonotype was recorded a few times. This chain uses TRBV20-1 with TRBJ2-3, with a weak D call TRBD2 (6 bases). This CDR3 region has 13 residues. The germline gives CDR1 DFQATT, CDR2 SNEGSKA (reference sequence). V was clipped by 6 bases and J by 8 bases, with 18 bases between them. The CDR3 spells CSAPGLRIGTQYF. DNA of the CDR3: TGCAGTGCCCCGGGACTTAGGATAGGTACGCAGTATTTT.

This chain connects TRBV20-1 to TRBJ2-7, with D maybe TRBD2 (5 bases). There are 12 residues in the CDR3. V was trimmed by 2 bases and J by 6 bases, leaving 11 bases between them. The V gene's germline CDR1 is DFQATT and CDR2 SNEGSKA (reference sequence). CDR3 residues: CSARRTSLEQYF. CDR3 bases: TGCAGTGCTAGAAGAACTAGTCTCGAGCAGTACTTC.

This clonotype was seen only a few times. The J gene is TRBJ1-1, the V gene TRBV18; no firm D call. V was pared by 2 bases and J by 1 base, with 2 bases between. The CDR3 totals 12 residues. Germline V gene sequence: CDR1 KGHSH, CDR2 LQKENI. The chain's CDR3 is CASSPANTEAFF. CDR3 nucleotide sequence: TGTGCCAGCTCACCAGCGAACACTGAAGCTTTCTTT.

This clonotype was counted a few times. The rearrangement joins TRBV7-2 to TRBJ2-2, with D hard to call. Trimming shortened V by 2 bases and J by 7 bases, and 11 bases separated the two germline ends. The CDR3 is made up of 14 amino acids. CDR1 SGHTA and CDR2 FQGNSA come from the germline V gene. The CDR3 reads CASSLILGGGELFF. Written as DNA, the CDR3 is TGTGCCAGCAGCTTAATATTGGGCGGCGGGGAGCTGTTTTTT.

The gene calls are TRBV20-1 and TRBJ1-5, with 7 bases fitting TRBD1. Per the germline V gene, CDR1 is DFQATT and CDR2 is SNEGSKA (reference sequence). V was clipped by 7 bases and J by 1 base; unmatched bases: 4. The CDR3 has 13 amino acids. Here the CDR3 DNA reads TGCAGTGTCACGGGACAGAGCAATCAGCCCCAGCATTTT. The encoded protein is CSVTGQSNQPQHF.

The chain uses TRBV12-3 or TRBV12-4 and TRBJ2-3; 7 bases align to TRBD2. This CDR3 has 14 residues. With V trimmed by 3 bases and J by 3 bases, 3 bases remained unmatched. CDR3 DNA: TGTGCCAGCAGTTTTTCGGGGGGAACAGATACGCAGTATTTT. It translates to CASSFSGGTDTQYF.

Here the CDR3 DNA reads TGCAGCGTCTCAGCGAGCTCCTACAATGAGCAGTTCTTC. This encodes CSVSASSYNEQFF. This chain joins TRBV29-1 and TRBJ2-1, with D uncertain. Germline V gene lookup returns CDR1 SQVTM and CDR2 ANQGSEA. The CDR3 spans 13 residues. Trimming took off 6 bases at V and 0 bases at J, with 9 bases between the two ends.

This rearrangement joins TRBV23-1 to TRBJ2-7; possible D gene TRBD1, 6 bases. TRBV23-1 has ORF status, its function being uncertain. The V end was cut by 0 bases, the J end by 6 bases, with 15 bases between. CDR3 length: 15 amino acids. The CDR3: CASSQSDRAGVEQYF. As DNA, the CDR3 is TGCGCCAGCAGTCAATCCGATAGGGCAGGGGTCGAGCAGTACTTC.

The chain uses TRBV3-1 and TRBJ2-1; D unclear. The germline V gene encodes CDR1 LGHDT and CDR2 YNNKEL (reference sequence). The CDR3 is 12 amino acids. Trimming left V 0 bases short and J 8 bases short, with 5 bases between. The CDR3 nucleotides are TGTGCCAGCAGCCAAGATCGAGATGAGCAGTTCTTC. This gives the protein CASSQDRDEQFF.

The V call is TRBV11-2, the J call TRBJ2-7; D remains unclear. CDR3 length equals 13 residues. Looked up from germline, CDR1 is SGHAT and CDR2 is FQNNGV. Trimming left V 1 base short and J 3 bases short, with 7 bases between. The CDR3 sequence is CASSLAAYYEQYF. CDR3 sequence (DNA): TGTGCCAGCAGCTTAGCAGCTTACTACGAGCAGTACTTC. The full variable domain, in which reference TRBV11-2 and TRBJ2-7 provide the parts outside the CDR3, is EAGVAQSPRYKIIEKRQSVAFWCNPISGHATLYWYQQILGQGPKLLIQFQNNGVVDDSQLPKDRFSAERLKGVDSTLKIQPAKLEDSAVYLCASSLAAYYEQYFGPGTRLTVT.

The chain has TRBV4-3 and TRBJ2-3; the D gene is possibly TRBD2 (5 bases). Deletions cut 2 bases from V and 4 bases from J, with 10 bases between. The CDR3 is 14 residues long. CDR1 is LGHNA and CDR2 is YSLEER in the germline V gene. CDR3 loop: CASSQTGRPDTQYF. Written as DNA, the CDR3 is TGCGCCAGCAGCCAAACGGGAAGGCCAGATACGCAGTATTTT.

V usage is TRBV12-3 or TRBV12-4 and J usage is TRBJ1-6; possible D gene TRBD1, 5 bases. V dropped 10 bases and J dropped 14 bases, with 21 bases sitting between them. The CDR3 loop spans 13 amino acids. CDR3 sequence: CAIGQFGWGALHF. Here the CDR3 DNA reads TGTGCCATTGGGCAGTTCGGCTGGGGGGCCCTCCACTTT.

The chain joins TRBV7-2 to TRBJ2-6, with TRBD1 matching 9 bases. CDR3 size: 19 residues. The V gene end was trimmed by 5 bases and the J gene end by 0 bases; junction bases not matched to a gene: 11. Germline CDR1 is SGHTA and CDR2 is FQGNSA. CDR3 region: CASSPITGTGRSGANVLTF. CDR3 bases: TGTGCCAGCAGCCCCATTACCGGGACAGGGCGCTCTGGGGCCAACGTCCTGACTTTC. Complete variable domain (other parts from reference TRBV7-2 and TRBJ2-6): GAGVSQSPSNKVTEKGKDVELRCDPISGHTALYWYRQSLGQGLEFLIYFQGNSAPDKSGLPSDRFSAERTGGSVSTLTIQRTQQEDSAVYLCASSPITGTGRSGANVLTFGAGSRLTVL.

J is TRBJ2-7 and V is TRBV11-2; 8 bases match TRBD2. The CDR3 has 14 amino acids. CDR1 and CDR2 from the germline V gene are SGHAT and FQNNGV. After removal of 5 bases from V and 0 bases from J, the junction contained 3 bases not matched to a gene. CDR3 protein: CASSPGGASYEQYF. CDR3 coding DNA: TGTGCCAGCAGCCCGGGGGGGGCCTCCTACGAGCAGTACTTC.

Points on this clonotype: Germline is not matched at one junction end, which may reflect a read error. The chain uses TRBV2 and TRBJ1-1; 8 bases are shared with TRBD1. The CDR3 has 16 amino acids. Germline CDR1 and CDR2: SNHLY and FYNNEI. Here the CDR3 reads CASSEALDRVGTEVFF. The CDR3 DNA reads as TGTGCCAGCAGTGAAGCATTGGACAGGGTGGGAACTGAAGTTTTCTTT.

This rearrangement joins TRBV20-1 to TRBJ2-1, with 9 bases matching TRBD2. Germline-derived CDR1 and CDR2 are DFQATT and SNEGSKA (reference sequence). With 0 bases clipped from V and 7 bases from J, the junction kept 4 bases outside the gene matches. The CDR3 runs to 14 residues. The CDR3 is CSAREASGINEQFF. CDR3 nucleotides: TGCAGTGCTAGAGAGGCTAGCGGGATTAATGAGCAGTTCTTC.

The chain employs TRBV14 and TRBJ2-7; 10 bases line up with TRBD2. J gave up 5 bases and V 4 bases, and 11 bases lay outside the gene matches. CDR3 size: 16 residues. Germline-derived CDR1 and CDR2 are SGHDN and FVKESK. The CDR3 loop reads CASSPLAGDARDEQYF. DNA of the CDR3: TGTGCCAGCAGCCCGCTAGCGGGAGATGCCCGAGACGAGCAGTACTTC.

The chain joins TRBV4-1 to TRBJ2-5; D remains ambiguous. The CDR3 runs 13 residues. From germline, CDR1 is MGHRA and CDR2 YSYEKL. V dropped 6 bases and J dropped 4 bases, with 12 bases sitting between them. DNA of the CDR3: TGCGCCAGCAGGGGCCACCGGCTAGAGACCCAGTACTTC. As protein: CASRGHRLETQYF.